This entry lists 26 T cell receptor beta chains sequenced from one sample in a study of blood T cell repertoires in COVID-19 (dated by TCRdb to between 2020 and 2021). The library relied on the immunoSEQ multiplex PCR assay. Held by TCRdb, this immuneACCESS table contains in-frame sequences only and omits some clones. Under half of the omission traces to an unresolved V gene where checked; the cause of the rest is unknown. This sample has roughly 59,000 clones in its table, and 78% of those were observed once. 10% to 15% of the sample is in the top ten clones. The source material was peripheral blood. Receptor source: a man at least 80 years old with acute or convalescent COVID-19.

CDR3 sequence: CASRHTGGDGYTF. CDR3 bases: TGTGCCAGCAGACATACAGGGGGCGATGGCTACACCTTC. The chain joins TRBV25-1 to TRBJ1-2, with TRBD1 matching 9 bases. This CDR3 has 13 amino acids. Trimming cost V 6 bases and J 6 bases; bases outside gene matches: 5. CDR1 is MGHDK and CDR2 is SYGVNS in the germline V gene.

This clone was seen more than once but under ten times. The gene calls are TRBV5-1 and TRBJ1-1; tentatively, D is TRBD1 (6 bases). Deletions cut 6 bases from V and 8 bases from J, with 20 bases between. The germline gives CDR1 SGHRS, CDR2 YFSETQ. CDR3 size: 14 residues. DNA for the CDR3: TGCGCCAGCACAAAAACGACAGGTATCACCGAAGCTTTCTTT. This encodes CASTKTTGITEAFF.

This clone was counted between two and nine times. The V and J genes are TRBV5-4 and TRBJ1-2; D remains unclear. Per the germline V gene, CDR1 is SGHNT and CDR2 is YYREEE (reference sequence). The CDR3 runs to 14 residues. V lost 0 bases and J 0 bases, leaving 6 bases between the germline ends. The CDR3 sequence: CASSLEGANYGYTF. The CDR3 DNA reads TGTGCCAGCAGCTTGGAGGGAGCTAACTATGGCTACACCTTC.

V gene TRBV28 combines with J gene TRBJ2-7; 15 bases are a match to TRBD2. With V trimmed by 7 bases and J by 0 bases, 10 bases remained unmatched. The CDR3 is 18 amino acids. The V gene's germline CDR1 is MDHEN and CDR2 SYDVKM. CDR3 bases: TGTGCCAGCAAAGGACTAGCGGGAGGGACCCTCCACTCCTACGAGCAGTACTTC. Residues: CASKGLAGGTLHSYEQYF.

The chain combines TRBV10-3 with TRBJ1-5; D is possibly TRBD1 (5 bases). The CDR3 spans 14 residues. Germline V lookup: CDR1 ENHRY, CDR2 SYGVKD. V was clipped by 4 bases and J by 5 bases, with 12 bases between them. This chain's CDR3 is CAISVGQMDQPQHF. CDR3 nucleotide sequence: TGTGCCATCAGTGTGGGGCAGATGGATCAGCCCCAGCATTTT.

This rearrangement joins TRBV2 to TRBJ2-2, with D possibly TRBD2 on 6 matching bases. Per the germline V gene, CDR1 is SNHLY and CDR2 is FYNNEI. The CDR3 has 14 residues. V was shortened by 7 bases and J by 5 bases, with 14 bases between the two germline ends. In DNA, the CDR3 is TGTGCCAGCACCGTCCAACGGGGGACCGGGGAGCTGTTTTTT. It codes for CASTVQRGTGELFF.

This sequence joins TRBV6-5 and TRBJ1-3; D not certain. The CDR3 contains 12 residues. Trimming stripped 6 bases from V and 8 bases from J, with 11 bases between. Germline V gives CDR1 MNHEY, CDR2 SVGAGI. The CDR3 here is CASRPGADTIYF. DNA of the CDR3: TGTGCCAGCAGGCCCGGTGCGGACACCATATATTTT.

V gene TRBV2 combines with J gene TRBJ1-1, with 7 bases lining up with TRBD1. The CDR3 runs to 14 residues. V shed 7 bases, J shed 0 bases, and the junction held 5 bases outside the gene matches. Germline CDR1 reads SNHLY; CDR2 reads FYNNEI. The chain's CDR3 is CASTPDRMNTEAFF. As DNA, the CDR3 is TGTGCCAGCACTCCGGACAGGATGAACACTGAAGCTTTCTTT. Using reference TRBV2 and TRBJ1-1 for the parts outside the CDR3, the full variable domain is EPEVTQTPSHQVTQMGQEVILRCVPISNHLYFYWYRQILGQKVEFLVSFYNNEISEKSEIFDDQFSVERPDGSNFTLKIRSTKLEDSAMYFCASTPDRMNTEAFFGQGTRLTVV.

The V and J genes are TRBV7-7 and TRBJ2-5; a weak D match, TRBD1 (8 bases). CDR1 SSHAT and CDR2 FNYEAQ come from the germline V gene (reference sequence). The CDR3 contains 13 residues. Here the CDR3 DNA reads TGTGCTAGCGCAGGGGGCGGGAGAGAGACCCAGTACTTC. This translates into CASAGGGRETQYF.

This chain joins TRBV4-1 and TRBJ1-2; no reliable D call. Trimming pared 1 base from V and 2 bases from J, leaving 8 bases between. Germline assignment: CDR1 MGHRA and CDR2 YSYEKL. This CDR3 has 14 amino acids. Here the CDR3 reads CASSQVNSNYGYTF. DNA for the CDR3: TGCGCCAGCAGCCAAGTAAACTCAAACTATGGCTACACCTTC.

The rearrangement joins TRBV19 to TRBJ1-1, with a tentative D call TRBD1 (5 bases). Germline lookup yields CDR1 LNHDA and CDR2 SQIVND (reference sequence). V lost 3 bases, J lost 0 bases, and 17 bases lay in between. This CDR3 comprises 17 residues. CDR3 nucleotide sequence: TGTGCCAGTAGTATGGGGCGAACCGCCGGATTGAACACTGAAGCTTTCTTT. Translated: CASSMGRTAGLNTEAFF. Drawing the rest from reference TRBV19 and TRBJ1-1, the complete variable domain is DGGITQSPKYLFRKEGQNVTLSCEQNLNHDAMYWYRQDPGQGLRLIYYSQIVNDFQKGDIAEGYSVSREKKESFPLTVTSAQKNPTAFYLCASSMGRTAGLNTEAFFGQGTRLTVV.

This clone was recorded a few times. The chain joins TRBV27 to TRBJ2-5; weak D call: TRBD2 (5 bases). V was pared by 2 bases and J by 2 bases, with 12 bases between. The CDR3 is 15 amino acids. Germline CDR1 and CDR2: MNHEY and SMNVEV (reference sequence). The chain's CDR3 is CASSLEGRDQETQYF. In nucleotides, the CDR3 is TGTGCCAGCAGTTTAGAGGGTCGCGATCAAGAGACCCAGTACTTC.

This chain joins TRBV7-2 and TRBJ2-7, with 10 bases fitting TRBD1. Per germline, CDR1 SGHTA and CDR2 FQGNSA. The V gene end was trimmed by 5 bases and the J gene end by 2 bases; junction bases not matched to a gene: 6. The CDR3 is 15 residues long. CDR3 sequence: CASSAPGQGTYEQYF. DNA for the CDR3: TGTGCCAGCAGCGCGCCGGGACAGGGGACCTACGAGCAGTACTTC.

CDR3 nucleotide sequence: TGTGCCAGCAGCTTAGGGGGGGAAGATGAGCAGTTCTTC. Protein: CASSLGGEDEQFF. The chain uses TRBV11-2 and TRBJ2-1, with D possibly being TRBD2 (6 bases). Trimming cost V 1 base and J 8 bases, with 9 bases left between them. The CDR3 contains 13 residues. The germline V gene has CDR1 SGHAT and CDR2 FQNNGV.

V is TRBV9 and J is TRBJ1-6; a possible D gene is TRBD1 (6 bases). Trimming pared 4 bases from V and 0 bases from J, leaving 14 bases between. Germline CDR1 is SGDLS and CDR2 is YYNGEE. This CDR3 has 17 residues. This CDR3 is CASSPDQGSSYNSPLHF. CDR3 DNA sequence: TGTGCCAGCAGCCCGGACCAGGGGAGCTCCTATAATTCACCCCTCCACTTT.

This rearrangement joins TRBV21-1 to TRBJ2-1; the table assigns TRBD2, which was not confirmed against the DNA. TRBV21-1 corresponds to a pseudogene. The CDR3 has 20 residues. This CDR3 is CASSLPAGRISRSSYNEQFF. CDR3 bases: TGTGCCAGCAGCCTCCCGGCGGGGAGGATATCTAGGAGCTCCTACAATGAGCAGTTCTTC.

The V gene is TRBV7-9, the J gene TRBJ2-1; TRBD2 agrees at 13 bases. CDR1 SEHNR and CDR2 FQNEAQ come from the germline V gene (reference sequence). V lost 1 base and J lost 6; bases outside the gene matches: 6. The CDR3 consists of 17 residues. DNA of the CDR3: TGTGCCAGCAGCTTAGGGACTAGCGGGAGTTCTGTCAATGAGCAGTTCTTC. Translating it yields CASSLGTSGSSVNEQFF.

Concerning this clone: Different DNA sequences within this sample yield the same CDR3. J is TRBJ1-2 and V is TRBV6-5, with 10 nucleotides matching TRBD1. V dropped 2 bases and J dropped 5; count of bases not matched to a gene: 2. CDR3 length: 14 amino acids. Germline assignment: CDR1 MNHEY and CDR2 SVGAGI. In DNA, the CDR3 is TGTGCCAGCAGTTACCGGGACAGGGGTTATGGCTACACCTTC. Its protein product is CASSYRDRGYGYTF.

The chain uses TRBV5-4 and TRBJ1-2; 8 positions agree with TRBD1. The CDR3 totals 17 residues. Germline values: CDR1 SGHNT, CDR2 YYREEE (reference sequence). Germline trimming cut 2 bases from V and 7 bases from J; bases unmatched to any gene: 16. The CDR3 here is CASSFRQGSTLLSGYTF. CDR3 DNA: TGTGCCAGCAGCTTTAGACAGGGGAGCACGTTGTTGAGTGGCTACACCTTC.

This chain links TRBV5-1 with TRBJ2-3; 9 bases line up with TRBD1. The V and J ends lost 5 bases and 0 bases, in that order; junction bases with no gene match: 4. Germline loops: CDR1 SGHRS, CDR2 YFSETQ. This CDR3 spans 15 amino acids. The CDR3 reads CASSTGQGSTDTQYF. CDR3 DNA: TGCGCCAGCAGTACCGGACAGGGGAGCACAGATACGCAGTATTTT.

The chain has TRBV2 and TRBJ2-1; TRBD2 agrees at 12 bases. There are 14 residues in the CDR3. Germline values: CDR1 SNHLY, CDR2 FYNNEI. The V and J ends lost 6 bases and 15 bases, in that order; junction bases with no gene match: 12. DNA for the CDR3: TGTGCCAGCAGGGTCGGACTAGCGGGAACCCTTCCGTTCTTC. Its translation is CASRVGLAGTLPFF.

The rearrangement links TRBV4-1 to TRBJ1-4; D not certain. The germline V and J ends were trimmed by 4 bases and 0 bases, with 12 bases remaining between them. Germline-derived CDR1 and CDR2 are MGHRA and YSYEKL. This CDR3 region has 16 residues. CDR3 sequence reads: CASSPLVVTTNEKLFF. Here the CDR3 DNA reads TGCGCCAGCAGCCCTCTCGTAGTTACAACTAATGAAAAACTGTTTTTT.

The chain is built from TRBV6-4 and TRBJ2-1; 8 positions match TRBD2. CDR1 is MRHNA and CDR2 is SNTAGT in the germline V gene. This CDR3 comprises 16 residues. The V and J ends lost 1 base and 4 bases, in that order; junction bases with no gene match: 6. The chain's CDR3 is CASSDLFGRAYNEQFF. The CDR3 nucleotides are TGTGCCAGCAGTGACTTGTTCGGGAGGGCTTACAATGAGCAGTTCTTC.

This chain joins TRBV5-6 and TRBJ1-1, with D possibly matching TRBD1 (6 bases). Germline lookup yields CDR1 SGHDT and CDR2 YYEEEE. Trimming left V 4 bases short and J 4 bases short, with 11 bases between. The CDR3 sequence is 13 residues long. CDR3: CASSQDRITEAFF. In DNA form, the CDR3 reads TGTGCCAGCAGCCAAGACAGGATCACTGAAGCTTTCTTT. Combining the CDR3 with reference TRBV5-6 and TRBJ1-1 gives the whole variable domain DAGVTQSPTHLIKTRGQQVTLRCSPKSGHDTVSWYQQALGQGPQFIFQYYEEEERQRGNFPDRFSGHQFPNYSSELNVNALLLGDSALYLCASSQDRITEAFFGQGTRLTVV.

This clone was counted a single time. The V call is TRBV6-1, the J call TRBJ2-5; D is possibly TRBD2 (7 bases). The J call is uncertain, as TRBJ2-7 better fits the DNA end. The CDR3 covers 19 residues. Germline V gene data show CDR1 as MNHNS and CDR2 as SASEGT. The CDR3 loop reads CASSDRGGGVAGVSYEQYF. Written as DNA, the CDR3 is TGTGCCAGCAGTGACAGGGGAGGAGGAGTAGCGGGTGTCTCCTACGAGCAGTACTTC.

The V and J genes are TRBV2 and TRBJ1-2; the match to TRBD1 covers 9 bases. Germline CDR1 and CDR2: SNHLY and FYNNEI. The CDR3 loop spans 14 amino acids. V lost 6 bases and J lost 8; bases outside the gene matches: 10. CDR3 sequence (DNA): TGTGCCAGCAGAACCCAACAGGGGGCGAACGGCTACACCTTC. It yields the protein CASRTQQGANGYTF.